This record looks at one T cell receptor (beta chain) sequence and its context. The antigen is unknown. The data originate from a study of OX40 agonist ivuxolimab in advanced cancers. As for the study in general: Cancers in dose escalation were hepatocellular, melanoma, renal cell and head and neck. Study outcomes and limitations: CD4+ and CD8+ blood T cells expanded clonally by week 6 at 0.1 to 3.0 mg/kg. In a subset of nonresponders, normalized T-cell clonal expansion was also low.

Sequenced by immunoSEQ multiplex PCR; TCRdb stores in-frame clones only, minus some. The data show about 70,000 clones, with around 86% seen just once and roughly 1.9% held by the top ten. The CDR3 has 16 amino acids. Baseline, cycle 4 day 1, and cycle 7 day 1 were the blood sampling points. The genes are TRBV21-1 and TRBJ2-3; the table assigns TRBD2, which was not confirmed against the DNA. TRBV21-1 corresponds to a pseudogene. The material sequenced was CD4+ or CD8+ T cells sorted from blood, taken in a trial of the OX40 agonist ivuxolimab. This TCR was recovered from an adult with an advanced solid tumor such as melanoma, head and neck, liver or kidney cancer. DNA of the CDR3: TGTGCCAGCAGCCGCGAGGGGGGGCCGAGCACAGATACGCAGTATTTT. It codes for CASSREGGPSTDTQYF.